One and the same sample provided the 8 T cell receptor beta chains below, sequenced in a study of response to subunit inactivated influenza vaccine. From the RT-PCR reads, TCRdb called clonotypes with MiXCR, one entry per CDR3 protein. This sample has about 570,000 distinct CDR3 sequences, with about 11% found just once. These data were likewise used in another study, on T cells expressing NK-cell markers. As that report states: With UMIs, 5'RACE template switching was used to make TCR beta cDNA.

Sequencing was performed on PBMCs from blood, taken on the day of vaccination. The receptors stem from a man in his fifties who received an inactivated influenza vaccine.

This clonotype was seen repeatedly, ten times or more. V gene TRBV20-1 combines with J gene TRBJ2-5; TRBD2 agrees at 7 bases. V lost 1 base, J lost 3 bases, and 5 bases stayed unmatched. Germline values: CDR1 DFQATT, CDR2 SNEGSKA (reference sequence). The CDR3 runs to 14 residues. CDR3 in DNA: TGCAGTGCTAGAGGGCTAGCGGAAAAAGAGACCCAGTACTTC. Translated: CSARGLAEKETQYF.

Comments on this clonotype: A read error may produce the germline difference seen at one junction end. This chain joins TRBV3-1 and TRBJ2-7, with no clear D. Germline V gives CDR1 LGHDT, CDR2 YNNKEL (reference sequence). The CDR3 contains 15 residues. CDR3 in amino acids: CASSQEFQILYGQYF. The CDR3 DNA sequence: TGTGCCAGCAGCCAAGAATTTCAGATACTCTACGGGCAGTACTTC.

This sequence joins TRBV6-1 and TRBJ2-2; the match to TRBD2 covers 11 bases. With 6 bases clipped from V and 6 bases from J, the junction kept 0 bases outside the gene matches. Germline CDR1 reads MNHNS; CDR2 reads SASEGT. The CDR3 is 13 residues long. The CDR3 loop is CASRLAGAGELFF. In DNA form, the CDR3 reads TGTGCCAGCAGACTAGCGGGAGCCGGGGAGCTGTTTTTT.

CDR3 nucleotide sequence: TGTGCCAGCAGTTACCAGTATAGGGACCCCTCCTACGAGCAGTACTTC. This gives the protein CASSYQYRDPSYEQYF. This chain joins TRBV6-2 or TRBV6-3 and TRBJ2-7, with D tentatively TRBD1 or TRBD2 (5 bases each). This CDR3 spans 16 amino acids. Between the trimmed V and J ends, which lost 2 bases and 0 bases, there was a span of 14 bases. Per germline, CDR1 MNHEY and CDR2 SVGEGT.

This clonotype was counted many times. The junction departs from germline at one end; a sequencing error may be responsible. The chain carries TRBV5-1 and TRBJ2-1; TRBD1 agrees at 11 bases. The CDR3 covers 15 residues. Germline CDR1 is SGHRS and CDR2 is YFSETQ. The CDR3 here is CASSPWDRGGGELFF. CDR3 bases: TGCGCCAGCAGTCCTTGGGACAGGGGGGGAGGCGAGCTGTTCTTC. The entire variable domain, with the rest obtained from reference TRBV5-1 and TRBJ2-1, is as follows: KAGVTQTPRYLIKTRGQQVTLSCSPISGHRSVSWYQQTPGQGLQFLFEYFSETQRNKGNFPGRFSGRQFSNSRSEMNVSTLELGDSALYLCASSPWDRGGGELFFGPGTRLTVL.

The rearrangement uses TRBV3-1 and TRBJ2-3; 7 positions match TRBD2. CDR1 is LGHDT and CDR2 is YNNKEL in the germline V gene (reference sequence). There are 16 residues in the CDR3. V trimming: 4 bases; J trimming: 5 bases; junction bases outside the gene matches: 12. The CDR3 region is CASSPRGGGILDTQYF. The CDR3 region has the DNA TGTGCCAGCAGCCCCCGCGGGGGTGGAATTCTAGATACGCAGTATTTT.

The chain recombines TRBV7-8 with TRBJ2-1, with D maybe TRBD2 (5 bases). The CDR3 covers 12 residues. Germline-derived CDR1 and CDR2 are SGHVS and FQNEAQ. Trimming cost V 5 bases and J 16 bases, with 18 bases left between them. CDR3 coding DNA: TGTGCCAGCAGCCCGCCGTTGGCCCGGGGATTCTTC. Translated, it gives CASSPPLARGFF.

This chain links TRBV12-3 or TRBV12-4 with TRBJ2-3, with 7 bases identical to TRBD1. There are 14 residues in the CDR3. With 7 bases clipped from V and 2 bases from J, the junction kept 6 bases outside the gene matches. The CDR3 sequence: CASTPTGPTDTQYF. DNA of the CDR3: TGTGCCAGCACCCCGACAGGGCCCACAGATACGCAGTATTTT.